Following are 28 T cell receptor beta chains from one sample sequenced in a study of TIL therapy for anti-PD-1-resistant metastatic lung cancer. Time point reported: pre-treatment sample, taken before nivolumab and TIL therapy. Tumor tissue came from excised metastases, mostly pleural nodules or supraclavicular lymph nodes. The immunoSEQ assay was v3. TCRdb's copy holds only in-frame clones and misses some; the assay was immunoSEQ multiplex PCR. The data show more than 5,000 clones, about 67% seen once. The source material was tumor tissue, sampled at baseline. The receptors were gathered from a person aged 25 to 85 with non-small cell lung cancer.

V gene TRBV6-1 combines with J gene TRBJ2-4; 8 positions agree with TRBD2. V shed 2 bases, J shed 7 bases, and the junction held 4 bases outside the gene matches. The germline CDR1 and CDR2 sequences are MNHNS and SASEGT. This CDR3 spans 14 amino acids. The CDR3 reads CASSETSGSNIQYF. For the CDR3, the DNA is TGTGCCAGCAGTGAAACCAGCGGGAGTAACATTCAGTACTTC.

The V call is TRBV6-5, the J call TRBJ1-2; 8 bases line up with TRBD1. There are 13 residues in the CDR3. V dropped 6 bases and J dropped 10; count of bases not matched to a gene: 10. Germline loops: CDR1 MNHEY, CDR2 SVGAGI. The chain's CDR3 is CASRQGQALNYTF. The CDR3 bases are TGTGCCAGCAGGCAGGGACAGGCCTTAAACTACACCTTC.

CDR3 loop: CASSVALQETQYF. The CDR3, as DNA: TGTGCCAGCAGCGTCGCGCTCCAAGAGACCCAGTACTTC. The chain combines TRBV9 with TRBJ2-5; no clear D. V was pared by 2 bases and J by 1 base, with 6 bases between. CDR3 size: 13 residues. Per the germline V gene, CDR1 is SGDLS and CDR2 is YYNGEE.

This clone was observed a few times. This chain links TRBV12-5 with TRBJ2-2; D gene unclear. From germline, CDR1 is LGHNT and CDR2 FRNRAP. Deletions cut 1 base from V and 4 bases from J, with 4 bases between. This CDR3 has 13 amino acids. CDR3 sequence (DNA): TGTGCTAGTGGTTTGGACACCACCGGGGAGCTGTTTTTT. Translating gives CASGLDTTGELFF. The full variable domain, with the rest looked up from reference TRBV12-5 and TRBJ2-2, is DARVTQTPRHKVTEMGQEVTMRCQPILGHNTVFWYRQTMMQGLELLAYFRNRAPLDDSGMPKDRFSAEMPDATLATLKIQPSEPRDSAVYFCASGLDTTGELFFGEGSRLTVL.

This clone was seen a few times. The rearrangement joins TRBV27 to TRBJ2-3, with D hard to call. V shed 1 base and J shed 4 bases, with 3 bases lying between them. Germline loops: CDR1 MNHEY, CDR2 SMNVEV (reference sequence). This CDR3 contains 12 residues. CDR3 residues: CASSLFPDTQYF. In DNA form, the CDR3 reads TGTGCCAGCAGTTTATTTCCAGATACGCAGTATTTT.

CDR3 loop: CSARTGSGYTF. CDR3 DNA: TGCAGTGCCAGGACAGGTTCGGGCTACACCTTC. The chain employs TRBV20-1 and TRBJ1-2; 7 bases are a match to TRBD1. This CDR3 has 11 amino acids. Germline loops: CDR1 DFQATT, CDR2 SNEGSKA (reference sequence). V shed 6 bases, J shed 8 bases, and the junction held 6 bases outside the gene matches.

The V call is TRBV14, the J call TRBJ2-7; no firm D call. The germline V and J ends were trimmed by 0 bases and 0 bases, with 6 bases remaining between them. This CDR3 is built from 14 residues. The V gene's germline CDR1 is SGHDN and CDR2 FVKESK. CDR3 region: CASSQDWSSYEQYF. DNA of the CDR3: TGTGCCAGCAGCCAAGACTGGAGCTCCTACGAGCAGTACTTC.

The chain couples TRBV9 to TRBJ2-3; maybe TRBD2 (5 bases). The ends were cut back, 4 bases at V and 2 bases at J, with 14 bases in the middle. The CDR3 is 15 amino acids. Germline CDR1 is SGDLS and CDR2 is YYNGEE. The CDR3 nucleotides are TGTGCCAGCAGCCCCGGGGAGACCTACACAGATACGCAGTATTTT. Its protein product is CASSPGETYTDTQYF.

The chain recombines TRBV3-1 (or the pseudogene TRBV3-2) with TRBJ2-5, with 7 bases lining up with TRBD1. Germline CDR1 is LGHDT and CDR2 is YNNKEL (reference sequence). This CDR3 spans 17 amino acids. The V segment lost 4 bases and the J segment 1 base; nucleotides outside the gene matches: 12. CDR3 residues: CASSRSPTTGRQETQYF. CDR3 coding DNA: TGTGCCAGCAGCCGCTCTCCTACGACAGGGCGCCAAGAGACCCAGTACTTC.

The rearrangement joins TRBV6-1 to TRBJ1-5, with D unclear. The ends were cut back, 3 bases at V and 4 bases at J, with 10 bases in the middle. This CDR3 contains 14 residues. Per germline, CDR1 MNHNS and CDR2 SASEGT. The CDR3 is CASSEASGNQPQHF. The CDR3 DNA reads TGTGCCAGCAGTGAGGCGTCTGGGAATCAGCCCCAGCATTTT.

The table lists this clone with a few counts. The rearrangement joins TRBV28 to TRBJ2-2; 7 nucleotides match TRBD2. This CDR3 has 16 residues. Unmatched junction bases numbered 9, after V lost 2 bases and J lost 6 bases. Germline V CDR1 and CDR2: MDHEN, SYDVKM. Written as DNA, the CDR3 is TGTGCCAGCAGTTTACTAGCGGCTAGCGATTCCGGGGAGCTGTTTTTT. Its translation is CASSLLAASDSGELFF.

The V and J genes are TRBV7-2 and TRBJ2-1; D remains unclear. With 3 bases removed from V and 6 bases from J, the gap between germline ends came to 3 bases. The CDR3 consists of 11 residues. Per the germline V gene, CDR1 is SGHTA and CDR2 is FQGNSA. The CDR3 DNA reads TGTGCCAGCAGCTTCGGCAATGAGCAGTTCTTC. Its translation is CASSFGNEQFF.

This chain uses TRBV21-1 with TRBJ1-5; TRBD1, the table's D call, was not compared with the DNA. TRBV21-1 is a listed pseudogene. The CDR3 is 13 residues long. The CDR3 sequence is CASSKEQGEPQHF. In DNA, the CDR3 is TGTGCCAGCAGCAAAGAACAGGGGGAGCCCCAGCATTTT.

This clone was seen a few times. The genes are TRBV30 and TRBJ2-6; D is ambiguous. The length of the CDR3 is 14 residues. V lost 4 bases and J 0 bases, leaving 7 bases between the germline ends. Germline assignment: CDR1 GTSNPN and CDR2 SVGIG (reference sequence). This CDR3 reads CAWMKPSGANVLTF. DNA for the CDR3: TGTGCCTGGATGAAGCCCTCTGGGGCCAACGTCCTGACTTTC.

The chain has TRBV28 and TRBJ1-5; no clear D. CDR3 size: 12 residues. Trimming shortened V by 7 bases and J by 7 bases, and 11 bases separated the two germline ends. Germline V gene sequence: CDR1 MDHEN, CDR2 SYDVKM. The CDR3 loop reads CASTGFGQPQHF. Here the CDR3 DNA reads TGTGCCAGCACCGGGTTTGGGCAGCCCCAGCATTTT. Filled out from reference TRBV28 and TRBJ1-5, the complete variable domain reads DVKVTQSSRYLVKRTGEKVFLECVQDMDHENMFWYRQDPGLGLRLIYFSYDVKMKEKGDIPEGYSVSREKKERFSLILESASTNQTSMYLCASTGFGQPQHFGDGTRLSIL.

The chain uses TRBV10-1 and TRBJ2-1; 7 bases are a match to TRBD1. Germline CDR1 reads WNHNN; CDR2 reads SYGVQD (reference sequence). The junction had 6 bases not matched to a gene; V was cut back by 5 bases and J by 5 bases. The CDR3 has 14 residues. The CDR3 region is CASSTGTANNEQFF. In DNA form, the CDR3 reads TGCGCCAGCAGTACCGGGACAGCCAACAATGAGCAGTTCTTC.

The chain has TRBV9 and TRBJ2-1; the D is unclear. With 3 bases removed from V and 0 bases from J, the gap between germline ends came to 4 bases. Germline CDR1 reads SGDLS; CDR2 reads YYNGEE. This CDR3 contains 13 residues. For the CDR3, the DNA is TGTGCCAGCAGCGAGAGCTCCTACAATGAGCAGTTCTTC. Encoded protein: CASSESSYNEQFF.

This clone appeared a few times. The rearrangement joins TRBV11-2 to TRBJ2-6; no clear D. V was pared by 5 bases and J by 0 bases, with 11 bases between. This CDR3 has 16 residues. Germline V gene data show CDR1 as SGHAT and CDR2 as FQNNGV. CDR3 sequence (DNA): TGTGCCAGCAGCGCGGACGTATACTCTGGGGCCAACGTCCTGACTTTC. Protein: CASSADVYSGANVLTF.

The CDR3: CASSQDAMLGTGSYNEQFF. In DNA, the CDR3 is TGCGCCAGCAGCCAAGATGCCATGCTCGGGACAGGGTCCTACAATGAGCAGTTCTTC. This chain joins TRBV4-1 and TRBJ2-1, with TRBD1 identical over 9 bases. V shed 0 bases, J shed 1 base, and the junction held 10 bases outside the gene matches. Germline values: CDR1 MGHRA, CDR2 YSYEKL. The CDR3 covers 19 residues.

This chain connects TRBV18 to TRBJ2-3; D is perhaps TRBD2 (5 bases). The CDR3 runs 15 residues. Germline V gene lookup returns CDR1 KGHSH and CDR2 LQKENI. Trimming took off 6 bases at V and 5 bases at J, with 18 bases between the two ends. The CDR3 spells CASSSERTPLDTQYF. DNA for the CDR3: TGTGCCAGCTCGTCTGAGCGGACTCCATTAGATACGCAGTATTTT. Filled out from reference TRBV18 and TRBJ2-3, the complete variable domain reads NAGVMQNPRHLVRRRGQEARLRCSPMKGHSHVYWYRQLPEEGLKFMVYLQKENIIDESGMPKERFSAEFPKEGPSILRIQQVVRGDSAAYFCASSSERTPLDTQYFGPGTRLTVL.

The V and J genes are TRBV21-1 and TRBJ1-5. TRBV21-1 is termed a pseudogene. The CDR3 is 15 residues long. The CDR3 DNA sequence: TGTGCCAGCAGCAAAGTCCAGGGACGCAATCAGCCCCAGCATTTT. As protein: CASSKVQGRNQPQHF.

The genes are TRBV20-1 and TRBJ2-7; TRBD2 matches 7 bases. Germline V CDR1 and CDR2: DFQATT, SNEGSKA (reference sequence). This CDR3 has 13 residues. With 3 bases clipped from V and 2 bases from J, the junction kept 4 bases outside the gene matches. DNA for the CDR3: TGCAGTGCTAGTGGGGGGGGGACCTACGAGCAGTACTTC. The encoded protein is CSASGGGTYEQYF.

The V and J genes are TRBV27 and TRBJ2-1, with D possibly TRBD1 on 7 matching bases. There are 17 residues in the CDR3. Germline V gives CDR1 MNHEY, CDR2 SMNVEV (reference sequence). V lost 3 bases to trimming and J lost 2 bases, with 17 bases between them. This CDR3 reads CASSFPRGERTYNEQFF. The CDR3 DNA is TGTGCCAGCAGTTTCCCCAGGGGGGAAAGGACCTACAATGAGCAGTTCTTC.

This clone was detected only once. This sequence joins TRBV6-4 and TRBJ2-1, with 8 bases that match TRBD2. V trimming: 2 bases; J trimming: 6 bases; junction bases outside the gene matches: 6. This CDR3 region has 15 residues. Germline CDR1 and CDR2: MRHNA and SNTAGT. CDR3 in DNA: TGTGCCAGCAGTGACGAGAGTAGCGGGGTCAATGAGCAGTTCTTC. Amino acids: CASSDESSGVNEQFF.

The V call is TRBV28, the J call TRBJ2-5; 7 nucleotides align to TRBD1. J lost 2 bases, V lost 5 bases, and 11 bases had no gene match. Germline-derived CDR1 and CDR2 are MDHEN and SYDVKM. The CDR3 length is 16 residues. The CDR3 loop reads CASSRQGFGSQETQYF. The CDR3 bases are TGTGCCAGCAGTAGACAGGGATTCGGGTCTCAAGAGACCCAGTACTTC.

This clone showed up just a few times. The V and J genes are TRBV12-3 or TRBV12-4 and TRBJ1-1; 8 bases fit TRBD1. Losses at the gene ends were 4 bases for V and 11 bases for J; bases not matched to a gene: 6. This CDR3 contains 12 residues. Here the CDR3 DNA reads TGTGCCAGCAGTTACGGACAGGGATTCGCTTTCTTT. This sequence encodes CASSYGQGFAFF.

The chain links TRBV3-1 (or the pseudogene TRBV3-2) to TRBJ1-5; tentatively, D is TRBD1 (5 bases). V shed 4 bases and J shed 1 base, with 17 bases lying between them. CDR1 is LGHDT, CDR2 YNNKEL, per germline (reference sequence). This CDR3 has 17 amino acids. This CDR3 reads CASSPWGRTQSNQPQHF. The CDR3 coding sequence is TGTGCCAGCAGCCCGTGGGGGAGGACCCAAAGCAATCAGCCCCAGCATTTT.

This clone has more than one count but fewer than ten. This chain uses TRBV2 with TRBJ2-2, with D perhaps given as TRBD1 or TRBD2 (5 bases each). The V and J ends lost 7 bases and 1 base respectively, with 13 bases between them. The CDR3 is 15 amino acids. The germline gives CDR1 SNHLY, CDR2 FYNNEI. The DNA of the CDR3 is TGTGCCAGCAAAGAAGGGGACCGGAACACCGGGGAGCTGTTTTTT. This codes for CASKEGDRNTGELFF. Using reference TRBV2 and TRBJ2-2 for the parts outside the CDR3, the full variable domain is EPEVTQTPSHQVTQMGQEVILRCVPISNHLYFYWYRQILGQKVEFLVSFYNNEISEKSEIFDDQFSVERPDGSNFTLKIRSTKLEDSAMYFCASKEGDRNTGELFFGEGSRLTVL.